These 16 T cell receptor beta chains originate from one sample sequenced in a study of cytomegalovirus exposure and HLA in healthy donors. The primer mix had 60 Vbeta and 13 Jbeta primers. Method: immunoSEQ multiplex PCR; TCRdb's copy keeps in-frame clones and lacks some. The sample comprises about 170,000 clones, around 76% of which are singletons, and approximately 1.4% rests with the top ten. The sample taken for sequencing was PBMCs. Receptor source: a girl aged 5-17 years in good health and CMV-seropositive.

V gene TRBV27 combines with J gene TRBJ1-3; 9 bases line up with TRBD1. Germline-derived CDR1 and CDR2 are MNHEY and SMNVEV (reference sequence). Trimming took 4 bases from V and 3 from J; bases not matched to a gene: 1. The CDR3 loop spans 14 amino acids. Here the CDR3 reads CASSSGQGGNTIYF. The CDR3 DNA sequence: TGTGCCAGCAGTTCGGGACAGGGTGGAAACACCATATATTTT.

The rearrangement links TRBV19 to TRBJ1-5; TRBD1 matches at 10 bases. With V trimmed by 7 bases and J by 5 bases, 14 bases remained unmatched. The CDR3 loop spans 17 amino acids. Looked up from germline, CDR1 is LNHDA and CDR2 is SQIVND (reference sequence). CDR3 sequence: CASMMGPGTGADQPQHF. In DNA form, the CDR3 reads TGTGCCAGTATGATGGGCCCCGGGACAGGGGCTGATCAGCCCCAGCATTTT.

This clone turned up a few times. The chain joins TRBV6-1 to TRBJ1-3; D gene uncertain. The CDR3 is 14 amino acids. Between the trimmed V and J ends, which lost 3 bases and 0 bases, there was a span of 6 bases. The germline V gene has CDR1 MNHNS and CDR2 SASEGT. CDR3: CASSEVSSGNTIYF. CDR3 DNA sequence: TGTGCCAGCAGTGAGGTTAGCTCTGGAAACACCATATATTTT.

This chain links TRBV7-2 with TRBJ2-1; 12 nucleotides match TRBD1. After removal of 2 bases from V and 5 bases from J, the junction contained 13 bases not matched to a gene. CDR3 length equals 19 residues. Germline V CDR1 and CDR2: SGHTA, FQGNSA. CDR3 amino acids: CASSLQNRAGQGAHNEQFF. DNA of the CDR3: TGTGCCAGCAGCTTACAGAACCGGGCGGGACAGGGGGCGCACAATGAGCAGTTCTTC.

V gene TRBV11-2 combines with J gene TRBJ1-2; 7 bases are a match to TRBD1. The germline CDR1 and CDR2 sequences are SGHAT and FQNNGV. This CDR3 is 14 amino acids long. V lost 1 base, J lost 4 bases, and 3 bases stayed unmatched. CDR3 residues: CASSLVGQSYGYTF. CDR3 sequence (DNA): TGTGCCAGCAGCTTAGTGGGACAGTCCTATGGCTACACCTTC.

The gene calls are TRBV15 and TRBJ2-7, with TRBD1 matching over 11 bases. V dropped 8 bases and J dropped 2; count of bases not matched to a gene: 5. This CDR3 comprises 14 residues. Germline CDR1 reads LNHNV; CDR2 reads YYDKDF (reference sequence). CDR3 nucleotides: TGTGCCACCGGCGTGGACAGGGGGCCCTACGAGCAGTACTTC. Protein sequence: CATGVDRGPYEQYF.

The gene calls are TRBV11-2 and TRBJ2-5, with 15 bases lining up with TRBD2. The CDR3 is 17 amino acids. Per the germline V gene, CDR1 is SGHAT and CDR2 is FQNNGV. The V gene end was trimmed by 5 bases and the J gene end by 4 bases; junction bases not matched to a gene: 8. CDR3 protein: CASSGGLAGGIRETQYF. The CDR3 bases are TGTGCCAGCAGCGGGGGACTAGCGGGGGGAATAAGAGAGACCCAGTACTTC.

The CDR3 nucleotides read TGTGCCAGCAGCGTAGGGGACTGGCGGGGGGGCCGGAATGAGCAGTTCTTC. This codes for CASSVGDWRGGRNEQFF. The chain recombines TRBV9 with TRBJ2-1; 9 nucleotides line up with TRBD2. The CDR3 loop spans 17 amino acids. Germline loops: CDR1 SGDLS, CDR2 YYNGEE. Trimming cost V 0 bases and J 7 bases; bases outside gene matches: 11.

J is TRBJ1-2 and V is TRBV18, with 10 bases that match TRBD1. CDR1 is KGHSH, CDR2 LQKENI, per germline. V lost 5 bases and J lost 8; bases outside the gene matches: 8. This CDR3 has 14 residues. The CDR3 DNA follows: TGTGCCAGCTCAAGGGACAGGGGAGGATACGGCTACACCTTC. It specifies CASSRDRGGYGYTF.

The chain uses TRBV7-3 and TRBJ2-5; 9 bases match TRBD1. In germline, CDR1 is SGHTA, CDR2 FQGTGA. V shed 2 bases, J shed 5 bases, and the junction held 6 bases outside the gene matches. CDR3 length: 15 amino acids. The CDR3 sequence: CASSLGTGSSETQYF. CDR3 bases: TGTGCCAGCAGCTTAGGGACAGGGAGTTCGGAGACCCAGTACTTC.

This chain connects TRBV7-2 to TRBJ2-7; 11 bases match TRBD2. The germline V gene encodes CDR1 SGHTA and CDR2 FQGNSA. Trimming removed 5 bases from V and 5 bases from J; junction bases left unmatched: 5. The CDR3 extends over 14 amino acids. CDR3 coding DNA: TGTGCCAGCAGCCCGGGACTAGCGGATGACGAGCAGTACTTC. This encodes CASSPGLADDEQYF.

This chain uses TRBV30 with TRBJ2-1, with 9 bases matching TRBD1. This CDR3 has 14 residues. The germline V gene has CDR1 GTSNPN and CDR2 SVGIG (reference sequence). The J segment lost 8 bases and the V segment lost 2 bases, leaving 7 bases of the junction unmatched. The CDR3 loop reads CAWSTGTGFYEQFF. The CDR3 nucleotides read TGTGCCTGGAGTACCGGGACAGGGTTCTATGAGCAGTTCTTC.

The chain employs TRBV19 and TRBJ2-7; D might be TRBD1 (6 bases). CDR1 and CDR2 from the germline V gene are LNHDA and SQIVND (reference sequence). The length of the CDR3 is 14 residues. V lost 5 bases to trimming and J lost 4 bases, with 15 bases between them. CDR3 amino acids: CASSSYGTKYEQYF. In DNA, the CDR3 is TGTGCCAGTAGTTCATATGGGACAAAGTACGAGCAGTACTTC.

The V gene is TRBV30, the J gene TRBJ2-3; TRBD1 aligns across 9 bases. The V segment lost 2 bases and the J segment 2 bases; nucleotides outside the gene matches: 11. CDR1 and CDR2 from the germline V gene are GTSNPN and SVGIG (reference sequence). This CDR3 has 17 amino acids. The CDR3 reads CAWSLTPGQGYTDTQYF. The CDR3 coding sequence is TGTGCCTGGAGTCTAACTCCTGGACAGGGGTACACAGATACGCAGTATTTT.

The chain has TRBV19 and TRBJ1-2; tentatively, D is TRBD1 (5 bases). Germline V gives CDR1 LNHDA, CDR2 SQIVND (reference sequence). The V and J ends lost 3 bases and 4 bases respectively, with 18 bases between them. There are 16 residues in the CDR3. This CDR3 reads CASSILRSDSSYGYTF. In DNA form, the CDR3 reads TGTGCCAGTAGTATTTTGAGGTCTGACAGTTCCTATGGCTACACCTTC.

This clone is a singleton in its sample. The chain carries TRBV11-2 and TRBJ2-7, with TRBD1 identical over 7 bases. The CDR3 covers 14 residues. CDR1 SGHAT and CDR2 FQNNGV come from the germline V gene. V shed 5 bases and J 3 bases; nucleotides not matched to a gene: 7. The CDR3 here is CASSDLGGGYEQYF. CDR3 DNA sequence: TGTGCCAGCAGCGACCTAGGGGGCGGCTACGAGCAGTACTTC.